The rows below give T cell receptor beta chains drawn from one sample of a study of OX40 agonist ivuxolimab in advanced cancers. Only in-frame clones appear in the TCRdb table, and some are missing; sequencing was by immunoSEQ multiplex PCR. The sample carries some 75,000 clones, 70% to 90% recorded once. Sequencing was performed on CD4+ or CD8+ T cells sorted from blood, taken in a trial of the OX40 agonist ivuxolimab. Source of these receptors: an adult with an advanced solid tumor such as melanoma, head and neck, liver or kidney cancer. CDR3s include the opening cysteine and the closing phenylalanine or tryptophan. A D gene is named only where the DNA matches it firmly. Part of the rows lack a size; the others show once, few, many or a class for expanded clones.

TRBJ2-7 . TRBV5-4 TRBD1 CASSSPGQGTEQYF TGTGCCAGCAGCTCCCCGGGACAGGGAACCGAGCAGTACTTC
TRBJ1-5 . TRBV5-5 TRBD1 CASSLGPDRVYQPQHF TGTGCCAGCAGCTTGGGTCCGGACAGGGTTTATCAGCCCCAGCATTTT
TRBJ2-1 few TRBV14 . CASSSERGFSNNEQFF TGTGCCAGCAGTTCCGAACGGGGTTTCTCGAATAATGAGCAGTTCTTC
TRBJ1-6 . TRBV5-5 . CASSLEGVHSPLHF TGTGCCAGCAGCTTGGAGGGGGTCCATTCACCCCTCCACTTT
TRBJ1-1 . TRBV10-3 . CAISAESGMYGNTEAFF TGTGCCATCAGTGCAGAGAGTGGGATGTATGGGAACACTGAAGCTTTCTTT
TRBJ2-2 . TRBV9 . CASSPLGALNTGELFF TGTGCCAGCAGTCCTTTAGGGGCCCTGAACACCGGGGAGCTGTTTTTT
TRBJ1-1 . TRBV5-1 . CASRVANPNTEAFF TGCGCCAGCAGAGTAGCGAACCCGAACACTGAAGCTTTCTTT
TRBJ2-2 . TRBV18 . CASSPEGVDTGELFF TGTGCCAGCTCCCCGGAAGGGGTCGACACCGGGGAGCTGTTTTTT
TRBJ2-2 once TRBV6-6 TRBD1 CASSYGTGGIGELFF TGTGCCAGCAGTTACGGGACAGGGGGCATCGGGGAGCTGTTTTTT
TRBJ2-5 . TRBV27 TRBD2 CASSTSGAQETQYF TGTGCCAGCAGTACTAGCGGGGCTCAAGAGACCCAGTACTTC
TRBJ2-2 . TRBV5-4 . CASSPALGNTGELFF TGTGCCAGCAGCCCCGCCTTGGGGAACACCGGGGAGCTGTTTTTT
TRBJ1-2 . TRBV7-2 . CASSLDAVTGYTF TGTGCCAGCAGCTTAGATGCGGTAACGGGCTACACCTTC
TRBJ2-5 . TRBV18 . CASSQGYQETQYF TGTGCCAGCTCCCAGGGCTACCAAGAGACCCAGTACTTC
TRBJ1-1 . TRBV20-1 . CSVLAGVLGFF TGCAGTGTCCTCGCGGGTGTTTTGGGTTTCTTT